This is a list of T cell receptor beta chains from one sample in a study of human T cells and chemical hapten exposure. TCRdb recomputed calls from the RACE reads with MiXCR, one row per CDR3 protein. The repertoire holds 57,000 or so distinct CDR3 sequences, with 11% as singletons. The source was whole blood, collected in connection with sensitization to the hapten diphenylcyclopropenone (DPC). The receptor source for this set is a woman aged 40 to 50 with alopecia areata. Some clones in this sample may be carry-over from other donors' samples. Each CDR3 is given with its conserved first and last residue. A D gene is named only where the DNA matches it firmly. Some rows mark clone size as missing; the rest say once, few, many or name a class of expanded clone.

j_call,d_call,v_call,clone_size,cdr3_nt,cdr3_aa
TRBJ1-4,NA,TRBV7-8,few,TGTGCCAGCAGAGGAGGGGGGGCCGGTGAAAAACTGTTTTTT,CASRGGGAGEKLFF
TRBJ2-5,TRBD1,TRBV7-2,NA,TGTGCCAGCAGCCGGGACAGGGGATCCGAGACCCAGTACTTC,CASSRDRGSETQYF
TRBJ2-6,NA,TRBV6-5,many,TGTGCCAGCACCCGACAGGGACTCTCTGGGGCCAACGTCCTGACTTTC,CASTRQGLSGANVLTF
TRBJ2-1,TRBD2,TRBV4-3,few,TGCGCCAGCAGCCAGAGACTAGCGGGGGATGAGCAGTTCTTC,CASSQRLAGDEQFF
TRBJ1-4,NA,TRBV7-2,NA,TGTGCCAGCAGCCTCGAGGGCAGGGAGGACGAAAAACTGTTTTTT,CASSLEGREDEKLFF
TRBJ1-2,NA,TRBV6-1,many,TGTGCCAGCAGTTGGACGGAGTATGGCTACACCTTC,CASSWTEYGYTF
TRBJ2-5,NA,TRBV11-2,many,TGTGCCAGCAGCTTAAGAGCTAGCGAGCAAGAGACCCAGTACTTC,CASSLRASEQETQYF
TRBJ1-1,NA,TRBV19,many,TGTGCCAGTAGTCCCCTCGGATTGAACACTGAAGCTTTCTTT,CASSPLGLNTEAFF
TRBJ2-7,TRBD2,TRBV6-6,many,TGTGCCAGCAACACACTAGCGGGGAGCTCCTACGAGCAGTACTTC,CASNTLAGSSYEQYF
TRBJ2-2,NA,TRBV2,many,TGTGCCAGTAGTGGGACGGACACCGGGGAGCTGTTTTTT,CASSGTDTGELFF
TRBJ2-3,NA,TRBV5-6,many,TGTGCCAGCAGCGTAGATTATGGGCAAGTGGAAGATACGCAGTATTTT,CASSVDYGQVEDTQYF
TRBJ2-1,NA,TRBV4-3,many,TGCGCCAGCAGCCAAGTCGGGGGACTGGCTCTCTTC,CASSQVGGLALF
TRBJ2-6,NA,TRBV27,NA,TGTGCCAGCTCGTGGGACGTAGTCTCTGGGGCCAACGTCCTGACTTTC,CASSWDVVSGANVLTF
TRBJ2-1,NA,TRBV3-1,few,TGTGCCAGCAGCCACCTACACAATGAGCAGTTCTTC,CASSHLHNEQFF
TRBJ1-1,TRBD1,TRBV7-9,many,TGTGCCAGCAGCCGGCAGGGGACAGTGAACACTGAAGCTTTCTTT,CASSRQGTVNTEAFF
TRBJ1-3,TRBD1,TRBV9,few,TGTGCCAGCAGTGGGGACAGCTCTGGAAACACCATATATTTT,CASSGDSSGNTIYF
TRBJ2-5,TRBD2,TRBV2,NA,TGTGCCAGCAGGAGGGGACTAGCGGGAGACGGGGAGACCCAGTACTTC,CASRRGLAGDGETQYF
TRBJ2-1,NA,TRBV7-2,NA,TGTGCCAGCAGCTTAAGACAGTCAAGTGTATCCTACAATGAGCAGTTCTTC,CASSLRQSSVSYNEQFF
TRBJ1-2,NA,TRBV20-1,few,TGCAGTGCCGGTCGGGACAATGGCTACACCTTC,CSAGRDNGYTF
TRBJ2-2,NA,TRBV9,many,TGTGCCAGCAGCGTAGGCAGGGGCACCGGGGAGCTGTTTTTT,CASSVGRGTGELFF
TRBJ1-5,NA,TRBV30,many,TGTGCCTGGAGTGCGGGACCCCTTAGCAATCAGCCCCAGCATTTT,CAWSAGPLSNQPQHF
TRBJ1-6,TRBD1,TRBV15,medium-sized,TGTGCCACCTGCGGTTGGGACAGAGATCATAATTCACCCCTCCACTTT,CATCGWDRDHNSPLHF
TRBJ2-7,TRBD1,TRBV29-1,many,TGCAGCGCGACCGGGACAGGGTATGGCGAGCAGTACTTC,CSATGTGYGEQYF
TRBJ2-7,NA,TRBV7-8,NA,TGTGCCAGCAGCTCGGACGTGACGAACTACGAGCAGTACTTC,CASSSDVTNYEQYF
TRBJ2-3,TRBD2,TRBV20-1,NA,TGCAGTGCTAGACACCCCCGGCGGGAGAGAGGAGATACGCAGTATTTT,CSARHPRRERGDTQYF
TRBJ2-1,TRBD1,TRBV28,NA,TGTGCCACCCACACCTTGGACAGGGTCCATGAGCAGTTCTTC,CATHTLDRVHEQFF
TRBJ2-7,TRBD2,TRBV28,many,TGTGCCAGCAGTTTCCAGGGGACTAGCGGCTACGAGCAGTACTTC,CASSFQGTSGYEQYF
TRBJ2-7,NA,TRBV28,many,TGTGCCAGCAGTCCGTCAAAGGCCGACACGCAAACCTACGAGCAGTACTTC,CASSPSKADTQTYEQYF
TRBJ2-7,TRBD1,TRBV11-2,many,TGTGCCAGCAGCCCCCTCATAGGGGGCAGGAACTCCTACGAGCAGTACTTC,CASSPLIGGRNSYEQYF